This T cell receptor (beta chain) originates from a study of blood T cells in healthy people across ages. With a J-beta primer mix and a sample-barcoded 5' primer, a second PCR ran about 7 to 11 cycles. From the 5' RACE reads, TCRdb called clonotypes with MiXCR, one entry per CDR3 protein. The sample comprises 1.8 million or so distinct CDR3 sequences, about 39% of which are singletons, and under 25% rests with the top ten. The CDR3 is made up of 20 amino acids. Germline-derived CDR1 and CDR2 are MDHEN and SYDVKM. In regard to this clonotype: A read error may produce the germline difference seen at one junction end.

The sequence came from a human donor in good health. The sample taken for sequencing was blood. The rearrangement joins TRBV28 to TRBJ2-6, with 11 nucleotides matching TRBD1. In DNA, the CDR3 is TGTGCCAGCAGTTCGACAATTCGGACAGGGGGCTACTCTGGGGCCGACGTCCTGACTTTC. Amino acid sequence: CASSSTIRTGGYSGADVLTF.